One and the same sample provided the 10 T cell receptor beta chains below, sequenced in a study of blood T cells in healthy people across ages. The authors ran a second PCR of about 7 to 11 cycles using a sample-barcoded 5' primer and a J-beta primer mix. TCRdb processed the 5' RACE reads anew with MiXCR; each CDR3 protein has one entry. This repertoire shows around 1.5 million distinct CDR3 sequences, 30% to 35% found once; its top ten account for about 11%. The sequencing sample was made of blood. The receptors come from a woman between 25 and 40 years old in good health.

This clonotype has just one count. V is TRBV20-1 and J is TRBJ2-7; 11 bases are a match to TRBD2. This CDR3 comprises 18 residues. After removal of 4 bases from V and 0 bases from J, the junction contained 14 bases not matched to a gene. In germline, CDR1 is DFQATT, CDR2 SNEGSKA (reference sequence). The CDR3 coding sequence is TGCAGTGCTACTAGACTAGCGGGATCGCAGCCGGGCTCCTACGAGCAGTACTTC. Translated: CSATRLAGSQPGSYEQYF.

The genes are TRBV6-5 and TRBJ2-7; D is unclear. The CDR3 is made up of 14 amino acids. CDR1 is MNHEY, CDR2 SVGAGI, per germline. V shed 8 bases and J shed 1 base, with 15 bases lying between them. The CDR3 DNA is TGTGCCAGCGGGCGAAGGAAAGGTTCCTACGAGCAGTACTTC. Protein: CASGRRKGSYEQYF.

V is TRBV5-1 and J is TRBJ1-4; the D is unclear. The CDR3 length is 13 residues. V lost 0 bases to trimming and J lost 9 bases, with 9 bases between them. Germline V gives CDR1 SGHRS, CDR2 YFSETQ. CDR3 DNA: TGCGCCAGCAGCTTGGGGGAAGTCCAAAAACTGTTTTTT. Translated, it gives CASSLGEVQKLFF.

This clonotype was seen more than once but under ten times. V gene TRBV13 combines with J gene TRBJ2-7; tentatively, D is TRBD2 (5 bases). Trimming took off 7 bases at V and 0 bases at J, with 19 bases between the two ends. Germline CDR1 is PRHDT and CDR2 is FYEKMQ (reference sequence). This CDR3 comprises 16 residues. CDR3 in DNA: TGTGCCAGCAATGGAAAAGCGGCACCGAGCTCCTACGAGCAGTACTTC. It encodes CASNGKAAPSSYEQYF.

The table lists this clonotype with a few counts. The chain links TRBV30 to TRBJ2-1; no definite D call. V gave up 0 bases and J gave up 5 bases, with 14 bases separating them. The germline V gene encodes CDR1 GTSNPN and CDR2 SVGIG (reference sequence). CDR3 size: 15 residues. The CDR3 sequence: CAWSVAQVWDNEQFF. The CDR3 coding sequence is TGTGCCTGGAGTGTAGCTCAGGTATGGGACAATGAGCAGTTCTTC.

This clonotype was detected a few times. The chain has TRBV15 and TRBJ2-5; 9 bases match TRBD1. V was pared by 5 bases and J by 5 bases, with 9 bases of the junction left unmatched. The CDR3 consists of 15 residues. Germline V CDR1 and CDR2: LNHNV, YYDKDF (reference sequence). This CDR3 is CATSYRGRDLETQYF. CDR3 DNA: TGTGCCACCAGCTACAGGGGGCGCGATCTTGAGACCCAGTACTTC.

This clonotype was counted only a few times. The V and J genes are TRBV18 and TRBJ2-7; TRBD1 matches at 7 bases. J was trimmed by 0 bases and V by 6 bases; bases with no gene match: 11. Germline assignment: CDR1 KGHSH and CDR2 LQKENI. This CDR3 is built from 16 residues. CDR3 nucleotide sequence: TGTGCCAGCTCCCCCACGACAGGGACCTACTCCTACGAGCAGTACTTC. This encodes CASSPTTGTYSYEQYF.

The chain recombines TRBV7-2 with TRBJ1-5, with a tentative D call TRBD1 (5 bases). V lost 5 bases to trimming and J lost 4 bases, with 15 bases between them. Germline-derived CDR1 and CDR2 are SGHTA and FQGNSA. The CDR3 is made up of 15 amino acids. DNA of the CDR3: TGTGCCAGCAGCCGTGGACGGGGCGAAAATCAGCCCCAGCATTTT. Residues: CASSRGRGENQPQHF.

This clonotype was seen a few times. The CDR3 protein is CAISREWRGEVGETQYF. CDR3 DNA: TGTGCCATCAGTCGAGAGTGGAGGGGGGAGGTGGGAGAGACCCAGTACTTC. The chain uses TRBV10-3 and TRBJ2-5; D possibly matches TRBD1 or TRBD2 (6 bases each). V lost 5 bases and J lost 4, with 23 bases in between. Germline CDR1 reads ENHRY; CDR2 reads SYGVKD. This CDR3 spans 17 amino acids.

CDR3 in DNA: TGTGCCAGCAGGGGGAAAGGAAACCTCGGCGAAAAACTGTTTTTT. It specifies CASRGKGNLGEKLFF. The chain links TRBV25-1 to TRBJ1-4; D is unresolved. Deletions cut 6 bases from V and 8 bases from J, with 19 bases between. There are 15 residues in the CDR3. From germline, CDR1 is MGHDK and CDR2 SYGVNS.